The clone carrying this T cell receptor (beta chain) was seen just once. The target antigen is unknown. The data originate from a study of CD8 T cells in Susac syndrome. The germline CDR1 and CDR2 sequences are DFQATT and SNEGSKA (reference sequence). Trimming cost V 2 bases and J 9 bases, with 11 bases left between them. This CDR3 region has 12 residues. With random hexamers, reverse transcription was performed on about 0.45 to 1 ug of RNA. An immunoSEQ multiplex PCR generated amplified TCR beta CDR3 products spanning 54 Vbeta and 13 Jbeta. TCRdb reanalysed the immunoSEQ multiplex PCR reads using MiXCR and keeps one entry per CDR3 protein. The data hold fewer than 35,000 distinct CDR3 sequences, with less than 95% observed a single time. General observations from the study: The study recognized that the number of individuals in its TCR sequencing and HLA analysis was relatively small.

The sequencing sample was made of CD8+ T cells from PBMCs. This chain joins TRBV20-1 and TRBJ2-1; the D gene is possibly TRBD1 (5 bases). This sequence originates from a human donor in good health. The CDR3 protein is CSARTGSLEQFF. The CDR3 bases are TGCAGTGCTAGAACAGGCTCCCTTGAGCAGTTCTTC.